This T cell receptor beta chain was documented in a study of a mutant IDH1 vaccine in newly diagnosed glioma. The wider study: First vaccine doses came 4-6 weeks after radiotherapy alone, or with temozolomide cycles. There were approximately 60% males and around 40% females among treated patients, whose mean age was about 44 years. Patients got radiotherapy, temozolomide, or both beforehand, and most got both. V12 corresponded to week 35 and V13 to week 47.

This CDR3 is 15 amino acids long. With 0 bases removed from V and 8 bases from J, the gap between germline ends came to 14 bases. The germline gives CDR1 SGHAT, CDR2 FQNNGV. Described time point: week 47, end of study. Every vaccination contained 300 ug of the mutant IDH1 20-mer peptide and was paired with topical imiquimod. For this clone: Its specificity is not known.

Sequencing was performed with immunoSEQ multiplex PCR; in TCRdb, only in-frame clones are kept and a portion is missing. The sample consists of more than 35,000 clones, 65% to 80% of them appearing once. The rearrangement joins TRBV11-2 to TRBJ2-1; D possibly corresponds to TRBD2 (5 bases). The starting material was PBMCs, obtained from a glioma patient whose treatment included an IDH1 peptide vaccine. The clonotype was recovered from a man aged 40-49 years with glioma. This chain's CDR3 is CASSLERVDLYEQFF. In DNA, the CDR3 is TGTGCCAGCAGCTTAGAAAGGGTGGACTTGTATGAGCAGTTCTTC.